This TCR beta chain was profiled in a study of CD8+ T cells in alopecia areata. Reverse transcription of extracted RNA yielded cDNA, which provided the sequencing template. Sequencing was performed with immunoSEQ multiplex PCR; in TCRdb, only in-frame clones are kept and a portion is missing. The sample yields 98,000 or so clones, around 55% seen once. Treatment defined: oral pan-JAK inhibitor, 5-10 mg twice daily. This clone was counted a single time. The V and J ends lost 1 base and 1 base, in that order; junction bases with no gene match: 8. Germline CDR1 is GTSNPN and CDR2 is SVGIG (reference sequence). This CDR3 is built from 18 residues.

This chain uses TRBV30 with TRBJ2-1; 12 bases match TRBD2. The TCR originated in a human donor with alopecia areata. This specimen was CD8+ T cells sorted from blood, taken at week 4, from a patient treated with tofacitinib. The CDR3 sequence: CAWSAGLAGLISYNEQFF. The CDR3, as DNA: TGTGCCTGGAGTGCTGGACTAGCGGGACTCATTTCCTACAATGAGCAGTTCTTC.